The 16 T cell receptor beta chains below were found in one sample sequenced in a study of Graves' ophthalmopathy and Graves' hyperthyroidism. CDR3 regions of TCR beta were amplified from RNA transcripts. RT-PCR was first run with HTBI primers, then multiplex PCR in a second round. TCRdb fed the multiplex PCR reads into MiXCR, producing one record per CDR3 protein. The repertoire includes 400,000 to 450,000 distinct CDR3 sequences, more than 20% of them detected once, and more than 2.5% sits in the top ten. Sample: peripheral blood. The receptors were gathered from a woman younger than 30 with stable Graves' hyperthyroidism.

This clonotype was seen a handful of times. The chain uses TRBV20-1 and TRBJ1-6, with D perhaps matching TRBD1 (5 bases). This CDR3 has 15 amino acids. Trimming removed 0 bases at V and 9 bases at J, with 15 bases between. Germline loops: CDR1 DFQATT, CDR2 SNEGSKA (reference sequence). CDR3 in amino acids: CSARDGQGNSSPLHF. Here the CDR3 DNA reads TGCAGTGCTAGAGATGGGCAGGGCAATAGTTCACCCCTCCACTTT.

In this sample, this clonotype turned up many times. The chain links TRBV6-5 to TRBJ1-4, with D possibly being TRBD1 (5 bases). This CDR3 is 16 amino acids long. V lost 4 bases and J lost 7, with 19 bases in between. The germline CDR1 and CDR2 sequences are MNHEY and SVGAGI. CDR3 nucleotides: TGTGCCAGCAGTTCCCGAGCGAAAAGGGGCGGTGAAAAACTGTTTTTT. Its protein is CASSSRAKRGGEKLFF.

The rearrangement links TRBV14 to TRBJ2-7; 7 bases match TRBD2. Germline values: CDR1 SGHDN, CDR2 FVKESK. The CDR3 is 17 amino acids. V dropped 1 base and J dropped 4; count of bases not matched to a gene: 13. In DNA, the CDR3 is TGTGCCAGCAGCCAAGGCGCTAGCGGCCTTTACGGATACGAGCAGTACTTC. Protein: CASSQGASGLYGYEQYF.

The chain combines TRBV19 with TRBJ2-2; 7 nucleotides align to TRBD1. CDR3 size: 15 residues. The V gene end was trimmed by 5 bases and the J gene end by 4 bases; junction bases not matched to a gene: 7. The germline gives CDR1 LNHDA, CDR2 SQIVND (reference sequence). In DNA form, the CDR3 reads TGTGCCAGTAGTGAACGGGACAGACTCACCGGGGAGCTGTTTTTT. Its protein is CASSERDRLTGELFF.

This clonotype was picked up many times. V usage is TRBV12-3 or TRBV12-4 and J usage is TRBJ1-1; the D is unclear. This CDR3 has 13 amino acids. Trimming took off 3 bases at V and 3 bases at J, with 8 bases between the two ends. CDR3 protein: CASSLARYTEAFF. CDR3 nucleotide sequence: TGTGCCAGCAGTTTGGCCAGATACACTGAAGCTTTCTTT.

This clonotype has at least ten counts. At one end the junction does not follow the germline gene, possibly because of a read error. The genes are TRBV7-7 and TRBJ1-2; 9 bases fit TRBD1. CDR3 length: 15 residues. CDR1 is SSHAT and CDR2 is FNYEAQ in the germline V gene (reference sequence). The CDR3 DNA is TGTGCTAGCAGCTCGCGTCTTACAGGGGGCAATGGCTACACCTTC. It specifies CASSSRLTGGNGYTF.

This clonotype came up many times. This rearrangement joins TRBV28 to TRBJ2-7; D may correspond to TRBD1 or TRBD2 (5 bases each). The CDR3 totals 13 residues. Germline V gene lookup returns CDR1 MDHEN and CDR2 SYDVKM. The germline V and J ends were trimmed by 6 bases and 1 base, with 10 bases remaining between them. This CDR3 reads CASRRQRSYEQYF. CDR3 in DNA: TGTGCCAGCAGACGACAGCGGTCCTACGAGCAGTACTTC.

This clonotype was found many times. V is TRBV6-5 and J is TRBJ1-2; D remains ambiguous. From germline, CDR1 is MNHEY and CDR2 SVGAGI. This CDR3 has 14 residues. Trimming took off 0 bases at V and 2 bases at J, with 7 bases between the two ends. The CDR3 reads CASSYSEQNYGYTF. In DNA form, the CDR3 reads TGTGCCAGCAGTTACTCGGAACAGAACTATGGCTACACCTTC.

In this sample, this clonotype turned up many times. The chain is built from TRBV4-3 and TRBJ1-1, with D uncertain. The CDR3 is made up of 14 amino acids. V was shortened by 2 bases and J by 6 bases, with 13 bases between the two germline ends. Germline-derived CDR1 and CDR2 are LGHNA and YSLEER. CDR3 in DNA: TGCGCCAGCAGCCAACGAGAAGGGTTTCCTGAAGCTTTCTTT. This gives the protein CASSQREGFPEAFF.

This clonotype was recorded at least ten times. As DNA, the CDR3 is TGTGCCACCAGTGATTCTGGGAGGGGGTTCAATCAGCCCCAGCATTTT. The encoded protein is CATSDSGRGFNQPQHF. This sequence joins TRBV24-1 and TRBJ1-5; a weak D match, TRBD1 (6 bases). The CDR3 extends over 16 amino acids. V was trimmed by 2 bases and J by 3 bases, leaving 13 bases between them. Germline CDR1 is KGHDR and CDR2 is SFDVKD.

This clonotype was observed at least ten times. The rearrangement links TRBV7-9 to TRBJ2-5; 10 nucleotides align to TRBD2. Per germline, CDR1 SEHNR and CDR2 FQNEAQ (reference sequence). CDR3 length: 14 amino acids. V gave up 5 bases and J gave up 5 bases; unmatched junction bases: 5. The CDR3 DNA follows: TGTGCCAGCAGCCCTAGCGGGAGTAGTGAGACCCAGTACTTC. This gives the protein CASSPSGSSETQYF. Using reference TRBV7-9 and TRBJ2-5 for the parts outside the CDR3, the full variable domain is DTGVSQNPRHKITKRGQNVTFRCDPISEHNRLYWYRQTLGQGPEFLTYFQNEAQLEKSRLLSDRFSAERPKGSFSTLEIQRTEQGDSAMYLCASSPSGSSETQYFGPGTRLLVL.

This clonotype was seen repeatedly, ten times or more. This chain links TRBV6-1 with TRBJ2-2; the D is unclear. With 5 bases removed from V and 6 bases from J, the gap between germline ends came to 13 bases. CDR3 length equals 14 residues. Germline V gene lookup returns CDR1 MNHNS and CDR2 SASEGT. The CDR3 here is CASSQTSLAGELFF. CDR3 bases: TGTGCCAGCAGTCAAACTTCCCTCGCCGGGGAGCTGTTTTTT.

The chain uses TRBV19 and TRBJ2-5; 7 nucleotides match TRBD1. Germline V gene lookup returns CDR1 LNHDA and CDR2 SQIVND (reference sequence). There are 14 residues in the CDR3. Trimming removed 5 bases from V and 5 bases from J; junction bases left unmatched: 8. The CDR3 DNA follows: TGTGCCAGTAGTTCGCGACAGGGCCGCGAGACCCAGTACTTC. This gives the protein CASSSRQGRETQYF.

This chain uses TRBV28 with TRBJ1-2; unclear D gene. The CDR3 is 13 amino acids. Germline CDR1 is MDHEN and CDR2 is SYDVKM. V was cut by 10 bases and J by 0 bases, with 12 bases left in between. The CDR3 DNA is TGTGCCACCGACGCCTACCCTAACTATGGCTACACCTTC. This sequence encodes CATDAYPNYGYTF.

This clonotype was observed a handful of times. The J gene is TRBJ2-5, the V gene TRBV9, with a tentative D call TRBD2 (6 bases). From germline, CDR1 is SGDLS and CDR2 YYNGEE. Trimming removed 2 bases from V and 3 bases from J, with 17 bases in between. The CDR3 is 16 residues long. The CDR3 reads CASSVNGEALKETQYF. The CDR3 nucleotides read TGTGCCAGCAGCGTCAATGGGGAGGCCCTCAAAGAGACCCAGTACTTC.

In its sample, this clonotype was seen many times. V usage is TRBV25-1 and J usage is TRBJ1-2; 8 bases agree with TRBD1. The germline V gene has CDR1 MGHDK and CDR2 SYGVNS. This CDR3 has 11 amino acids. The V gene end was trimmed by 8 bases and the J gene end by 7 bases; junction bases not matched to a gene: 3. The CDR3 DNA is TGTGCCAGCGGACAGGGAGGTGGCTACACCTTC. Translating it yields CASGQGGGYTF.